The rows below give T cell receptor beta chains drawn from one sample of a study of blood T cells in healthy people across ages. TCRdb fed the 5' RACE reads into MiXCR, producing one record per CDR3 protein. The profile shows about 1.6 million distinct CDR3 sequences, roughly a third of them singletons. The sequencing input was blood. The source is a woman in her twenties or thirties in good health. Each CDR3 is given with its conserved first and last residue. The D gene is left open where the match is weak. Size is stated for part of the rows, as once, few or many counts, or as a class when the clone is expanded.

D gene | J gene | clone size | V gene | CDR3 length | CDR3 protein | CDR3 DNA
NA | TRBJ2-4 | NA | TRBV7-3 | 15 | CASSLTGAGNGEQYF | TGTGCCAGCAGCTTAACGGGTGCGGGGAATGGGGAGCAGTACTTC
TRBD1 | TRBJ1-4 | NA | TRBV6-1 | 15 | CASSGQGVANEKLFF | TGTGCCAGCAGTGGTCAGGGGGTGGCTAATGAAAAACTGTTTTTT
TRBD1 | TRBJ1-6 | few | TRBV9 | 14 | CASSPRDRASPLHF | TGTGCCAGCAGCCCCCGGGACAGGGCATCACCCCTCCACTTT
TRBD2 | TRBJ2-1 | NA | TRBV28 | 16 | CASSPWAAGGPNEQFF | TGTGCCAGCAGTCCTTGGGCAGCGGGAGGGCCGAATGAGCAGTTCTTC
TRBD1 | TRBJ2-1 | NA | TRBV11-1 | 16 | CASSTFRDRVNLRQFF | TGTGCCAGCAGCACTTTTCGGGACAGGGTTAATTTACGGCAGTTCTTC
TRBD2 | TRBJ2-3 | NA | TRBV5-1 | 20 | CASSLEPSGTSGGATDTQYF | TGCGCCAGCAGCTTGGAGCCCTCCGGGACTAGCGGGGGGGCAACAGATACGCAGTATTTT
TRBD1 | TRBJ2-7 | few | TRBV20-1 | 14 | CSARDFRGTGEQYF | TGCAGTGCTAGAGATTTCAGGGGGACGGGCGAGCAGTACTTC
NA | TRBJ1-4 | few | TRBV20-1 | 12 | CSARGYQEKLFF | TGCAGTGCTAGGGGGTATCAGGAAAAACTGTTTTTT
NA | TRBJ2-2 | NA | TRBV4-1 | 14 | CASSQTRGTGELFF | TGCGCCAGCAGCCAGACGAGGGGCACCGGGGAGCTGTTTTTT
TRBD1 | TRBJ2-7 | NA | TRBV20-1 | 16 | CSARDRRTGGRSEQYF | TGCAGTGCTAGAGATAGGAGGACAGGGGGCCGTAGCGAGCAGTACTTC
NA | TRBJ1-2 | many | TRBV4-1 | 16 | CASSLSQTPALGGYTF | TGCGCCAGCAGCCTGAGCCAGACACCAGCCTTAGGTGGCTACACCTTC
NA | TRBJ1-5 | NA | TRBV20-1 | 14 | CSARLRGGGQPQHF | TGCAGTGCTAGATTACGGGGGGGTGGGCAGCCCCAGCATTTT
NA | TRBJ1-6 | few | TRBV10-3 | 15 | CAITRPRSYNSPLHF | TGTGCCATCACTCGGCCTCGCTCCTATAATTCACCCCTCCACTTT
NA | TRBJ2-7 | few | TRBV9 | 12 | CASSKSGFEQYF | TGTGCCAGCAGCAAGTCAGGATTCGAGCAGTACTTC
TRBD2 | TRBJ2-5 | NA | TRBV7-6 | 17 | CASSPVTASGFGETQYF | TGTGCCAGCAGCCCAGTAACGGCTAGCGGATTCGGGGAGACCCAGTACTTC
NA | TRBJ2-7 | few | TRBV7-2 | 13 | CASSSGPGKEQYF | TGTGCCAGCAGCTCCGGTCCCGGTAAGGAGCAGTACTTC
TRBD2 | TRBJ2-1 | few | TRBV7-3 | 16 | CASSPVLAGGRGEQFF | TGTGCCAGCAGCCCTGTTCTAGCGGGAGGCCGGGGAGAGCAGTTCTTC
TRBD2 | TRBJ2-1 | NA | TRBV15 | 18 | CATSPRASTSGSYNEQFF | TGTGCCACCAGCCCCAGAGCTAGTACTAGCGGATCCTACAATGAGCAGTTCTTC
NA | TRBJ2-6 | NA | TRBV14 | 18 | CASSQDAGGFAGANVLTF | TGTGCCAGCAGCCAAGATGCAGGGGGGTTCGCTGGGGCCAACGTCCTGACTTTC
NA | TRBJ2-1 | NA | TRBV20-1 | 12 | CSADEQYNEQFF | TGCAGTGCGGATGAACAGTACAATGAGCAGTTCTTC
NA | TRBJ1-2 | NA | TRBV3-1 | 16 | CASSQDFRARSYGYTF | TGTGCCAGCAGCCAAGACTTTAGGGCGAGGAGCTATGGCTACACCTTC
NA | TRBJ1-2 | NA | TRBV6-5 | 13 | CASSSRGRPGYTF | TGTGCCAGTTCCAGTCGGGGGAGGCCTGGCTACACCTTC
NA | TRBJ2-1 | NA | TRBV20-1 | 15 | CSARVGVRGRSEQFF | TGCAGTGCTAGAGTGGGTGTCCGGGGGAGAAGTGAGCAGTTCTTC
NA | TRBJ1-1 | NA | TRBV2 | 14 | CASSFGEGNTEAFF | TGTGCCAGCAGTTTTGGGGAGGGGAACACTGAAGCTTTCTTT
TRBD2 | TRBJ2-5 | NA | TRBV11-2 | 13 | CASSLGVGGREYF | TGTGCCAGCAGCTTAGGAGTCGGCGGGAGGGAGTACTTC
NA | TRBJ2-3 | NA | TRBV20-1 | 15 | CSAPPSVAVTDTQYF | TGCAGTGCCCCCCCCTCGGTAGCGGTTACAGATACGCAGTATTTT
TRBD2 | TRBJ2-5 | NA | TRBV6-5 | 13 | CATKGRGEETQYF | TGTGCCACGAAAGGGCGGGGGGAAGAGACCCAGTACTTC
TRBD2 | TRBJ2-7 | NA | TRBV7-8 | 15 | CASSLAIGEGGEQYF | TGTGCCAGCAGCTTAGCTATCGGGGAGGGTGGCGAGCAGTACTTC
TRBD2 | TRBJ2-3 | NA | TRBV7-2 | 17 | CASSSPVLAGATDTQYF | TGTGCCAGCAGCTCGCCGGTTTTAGCGGGGGCCACAGATACGCAGTATTTT
TRBD1 | TRBJ2-3 | few | TRBV10-3 | 15 | CAISLTGGLTDTQYF | TGTGCCATCAGTCTTACAGGGGGTCTCACAGATACGCAGTATTTT
NA | TRBJ2-3 | NA | TRBV25-1 | 17 | CASSEWVSGKITDTQYF | TGTGCCAGCAGTGAATGGGTTAGCGGAAAGATCACAGATACGCAGTATTTT
NA | TRBJ2-3 | once | TRBV29-1 | 14 | CSVNARGRTDTQYF | TGCAGCGTCAACGCCCGGGGCCGCACAGATACGCAGTATTTT